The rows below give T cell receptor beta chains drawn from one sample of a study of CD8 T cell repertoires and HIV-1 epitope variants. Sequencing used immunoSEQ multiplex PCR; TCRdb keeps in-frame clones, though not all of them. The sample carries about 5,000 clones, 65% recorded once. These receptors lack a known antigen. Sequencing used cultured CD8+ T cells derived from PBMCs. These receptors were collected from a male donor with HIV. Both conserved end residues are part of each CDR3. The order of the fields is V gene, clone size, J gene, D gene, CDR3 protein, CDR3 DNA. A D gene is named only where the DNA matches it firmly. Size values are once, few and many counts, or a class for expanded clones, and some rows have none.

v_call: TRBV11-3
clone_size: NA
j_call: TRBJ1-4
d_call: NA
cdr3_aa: CASSPFSGGQDNEKLFF
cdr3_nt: TGTGCCAGCAGCCCCTTTAGCGGGGGGCAAGATAATGAAAAACTGTTTTTT

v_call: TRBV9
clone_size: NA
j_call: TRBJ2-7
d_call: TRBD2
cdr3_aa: CASSGGGGADEQYF
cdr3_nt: TGTGCCAGCAGTGGTGGCGGGGGGGCTGACGAGCAGTACTTC

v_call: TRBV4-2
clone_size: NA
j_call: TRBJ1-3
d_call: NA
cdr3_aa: CASSNGNTIYF
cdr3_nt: TGTGCCAGCAGCAATGGAAACACCATATATTTT

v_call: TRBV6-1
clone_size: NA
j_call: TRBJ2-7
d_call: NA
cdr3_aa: CASSEDGGGMWEQYF
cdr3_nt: TGTGCCAGCAGTGAAGATGGAGGGGGGATGTGGGAGCAGTACTTC

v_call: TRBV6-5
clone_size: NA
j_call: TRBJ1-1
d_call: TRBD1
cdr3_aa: CASSWDRATEAFF
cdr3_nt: TGTGCCAGCAGTTGGGACAGGGCCACTGAAGCTTTCTTT

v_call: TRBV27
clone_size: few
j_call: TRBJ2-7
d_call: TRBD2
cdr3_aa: CASSLYLAGGYEQYF
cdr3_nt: TGTGCCAGCAGTTTATACCTAGCGGGGGGCTACGAGCAGTACTTC

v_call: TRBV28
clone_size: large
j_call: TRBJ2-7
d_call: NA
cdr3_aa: CASSPRLGDLYEQYF
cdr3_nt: TGTGCCAGCAGTCCCCGACTGGGCGACCTCTACGAGCAGTACTTC

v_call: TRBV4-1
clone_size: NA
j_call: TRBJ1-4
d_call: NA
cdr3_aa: CASSQDSEKLFF
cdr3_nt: TGCGCCAGCAGCCAAGATAGTGAAAAACTGTTTTTT

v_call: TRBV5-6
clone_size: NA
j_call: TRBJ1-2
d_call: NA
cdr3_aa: CASSLDTYGYTF
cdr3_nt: TGTGCCAGCAGCTTAGACACCTATGGCTACACCTTC

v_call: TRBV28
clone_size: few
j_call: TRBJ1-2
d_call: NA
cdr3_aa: CASSFGGNSYGYTF
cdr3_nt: TGTGCCAGCAGTTTCGGGGGAAACTCCTATGGCTACACCTTC

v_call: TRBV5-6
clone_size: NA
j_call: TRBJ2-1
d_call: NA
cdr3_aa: CASSLEVAGQQFF
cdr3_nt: TGTGCCAGCAGCTTGGAGGTGGCGGGGCAGCAGTTCTTC

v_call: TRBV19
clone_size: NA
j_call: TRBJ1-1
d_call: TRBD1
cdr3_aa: CASSPTTGGGTEAFF
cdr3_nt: TGTGCCAGTAGTCCGACGACAGGGGGCGGCACTGAAGCTTTCTTT

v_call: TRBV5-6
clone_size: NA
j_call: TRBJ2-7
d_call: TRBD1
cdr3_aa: CASGSGTGTYEQYF
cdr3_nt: TGTGCCAGCGGATCCGGGACAGGGACCTACGAGCAGTACTTC

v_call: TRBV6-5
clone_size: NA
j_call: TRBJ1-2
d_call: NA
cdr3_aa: CASSYLVNWESGYTF
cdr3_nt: TGTGCCAGCAGTTACCTCGTTAACTGGGAAAGTGGCTACACCTTC

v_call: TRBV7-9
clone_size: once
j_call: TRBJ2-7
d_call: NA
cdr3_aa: CASSSDVSAYEQYF
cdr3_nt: TGTGCCAGCAGTTCAGATGTCTCGGCCTACGAGCAGTACTTC

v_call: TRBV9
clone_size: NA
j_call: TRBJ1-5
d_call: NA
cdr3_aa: CASSATGSNQPQHF
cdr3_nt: TGTGCCAGCAGCGCTACAGGGTCCAATCAGCCCCAGCATTTT

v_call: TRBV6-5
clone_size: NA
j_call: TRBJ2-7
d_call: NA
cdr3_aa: CASSPGTDEQYF
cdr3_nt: TGTGCCAGCAGCCCAGGGACTGACGAGCAGTACTTC

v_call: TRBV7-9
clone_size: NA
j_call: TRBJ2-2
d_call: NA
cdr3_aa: CASSFRGNTGELFF
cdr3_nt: TGTGCCAGCAGCTTTCGCGGGAACACCGGGGAGCTGTTTTTT

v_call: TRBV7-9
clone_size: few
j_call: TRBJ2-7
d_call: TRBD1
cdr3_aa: CASSLGQYLREQYF
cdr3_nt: TGTGCCAGCAGCTTGGGACAGTACCTTCGTGAGCAGTACTTC

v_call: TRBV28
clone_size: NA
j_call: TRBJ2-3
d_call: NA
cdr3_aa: CASSLVDTQYF
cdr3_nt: TGTGCCAGCAGTTTGGTGGATACGCAGTATTTT

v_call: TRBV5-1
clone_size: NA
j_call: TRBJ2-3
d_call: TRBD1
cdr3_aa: CASSSRTGEGTDTQYF
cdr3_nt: TGCGCCAGCAGCTCAAGGACAGGGGAAGGCACAGATACGCAGTATTTT

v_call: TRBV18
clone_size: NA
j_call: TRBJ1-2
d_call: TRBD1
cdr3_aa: CASSPEGGLYGYTF
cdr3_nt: TGTGCCAGCTCACCAGAAGGGGGCCTCTATGGCTACACCTTC

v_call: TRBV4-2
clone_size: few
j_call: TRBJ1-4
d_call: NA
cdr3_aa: CASSQGSQEELFF
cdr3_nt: TGTGCCAGCAGCCAAGGATCACAGGAGGAACTGTTTTTT

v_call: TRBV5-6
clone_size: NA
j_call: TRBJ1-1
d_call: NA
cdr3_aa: CASSPIEDWTGRDEAFF
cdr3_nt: TGTGCCAGCAGCCCAATCGAGGACTGGACTGGAAGGGATGAAGCTTTCTTT

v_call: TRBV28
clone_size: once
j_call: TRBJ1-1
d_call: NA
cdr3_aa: CASNWGAGEAFF
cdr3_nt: TGTGCCAGCAATTGGGGGGCGGGTGAAGCTTTCTTT

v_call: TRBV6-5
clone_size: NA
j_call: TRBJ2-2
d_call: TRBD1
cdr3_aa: CATRTGNTGELFF
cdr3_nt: TGTGCCACCAGGACAGGGAACACCGGGGAGCTGTTTTTT

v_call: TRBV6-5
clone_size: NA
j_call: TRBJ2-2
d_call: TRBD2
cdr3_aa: CASSSRAGETGELFF
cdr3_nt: TGTGCCAGCAGTTCCCGGGCGGGGGAAACCGGGGAGCTGTTTTTT

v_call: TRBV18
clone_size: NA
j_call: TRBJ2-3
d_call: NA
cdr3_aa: CASSLVGSDTQYF
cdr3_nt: TGTGCCAGCTCCCTGGTGGGGTCAGATACGCAGTATTTT

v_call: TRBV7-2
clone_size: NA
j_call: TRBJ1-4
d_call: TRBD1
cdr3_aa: CASSRDRGNEKLFF
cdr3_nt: TGTGCCAGCAGCAGAGACAGGGGGAATGAAAAACTGTTTTTT

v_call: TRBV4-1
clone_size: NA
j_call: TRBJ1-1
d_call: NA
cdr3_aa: CASSQDVGQGNTEAFF
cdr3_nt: TGCGCCAGCAGCCAAGATGTTGGGCAGGGGAACACTGAAGCTTTCTTT

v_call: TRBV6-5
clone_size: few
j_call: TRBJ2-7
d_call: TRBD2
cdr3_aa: CASSYGGGEQYF
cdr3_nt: TGTGCCAGCAGTTACGGGGGGGGCGAGCAGTACTTC

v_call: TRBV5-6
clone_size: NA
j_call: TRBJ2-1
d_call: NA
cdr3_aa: CASSLRAEYNEQFF
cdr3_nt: TGTGCCAGCAGCTTGAGGGCAGAGTACAATGAGCAGTTCTTC

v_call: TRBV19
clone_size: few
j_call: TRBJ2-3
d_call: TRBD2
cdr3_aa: CASSIVAGAVDTQYF
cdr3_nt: TGTGCCAGTAGTATAGTAGCGGGAGCAGTAGATACGCAGTATTTT

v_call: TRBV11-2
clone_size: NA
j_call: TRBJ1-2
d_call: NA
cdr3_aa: CASSLTPDSLFYGYTF
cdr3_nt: TGTGCCAGCAGCTTAACTCCGGACAGCCTCTTCTATGGCTACACCTTC

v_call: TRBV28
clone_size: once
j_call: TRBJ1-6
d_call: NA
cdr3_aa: CASSPMRRGSPLHF
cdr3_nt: TGTGCCAGCAGCCCTATGAGGCGGGGATCACCCCTCCACTTT

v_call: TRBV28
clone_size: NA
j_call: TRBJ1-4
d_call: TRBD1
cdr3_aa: CASSLGQDHEKLFF
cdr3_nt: TGTGCCAGCAGTTTAGGACAGGACCATGAAAAACTGTTTTTT

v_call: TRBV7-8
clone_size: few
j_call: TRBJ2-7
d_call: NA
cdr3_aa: CASSSPWERNSYEQYF
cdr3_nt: TGTGCCAGCAGCTCCCCTTGGGAGCGGAACTCCTACGAGCAGTACTTC

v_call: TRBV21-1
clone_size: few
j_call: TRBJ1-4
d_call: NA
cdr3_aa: CASSKAHRGAKDEKLFF
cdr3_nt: TGTGCCAGCAGCAAAGCGCACAGGGGAGCGAAGGATGAAAAACTGTTTTTT

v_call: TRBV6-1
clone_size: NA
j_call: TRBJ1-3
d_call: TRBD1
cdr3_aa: CAALTGAGNTIYF
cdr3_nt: TGTGCCGCCTTGACAGGGGCTGGAAACACCATATATTTT

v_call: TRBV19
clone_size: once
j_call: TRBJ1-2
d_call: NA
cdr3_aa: CASSTSDYGYTF
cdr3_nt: TGTGCCAGTAGTACAAGCGACTATGGCTACACCTTC

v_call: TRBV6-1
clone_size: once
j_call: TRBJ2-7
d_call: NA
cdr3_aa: CASSARDNGYEQYF
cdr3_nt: TGTGCCAGCAGTGCTCGGGACAACGGCTACGAGCAGTACTTC

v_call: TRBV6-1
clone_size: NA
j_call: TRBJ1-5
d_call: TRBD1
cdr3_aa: CASSEGTGYSQPQHF
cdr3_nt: TGTGCCAGCAGTGAGGGGACAGGGTATAGTCAGCCCCAGCATTTT

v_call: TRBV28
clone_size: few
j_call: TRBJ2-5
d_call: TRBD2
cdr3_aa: CASSLGWREQETQYF
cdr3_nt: TGTGCCAGCAGTTTGGGGTGGCGGGAGCAAGAGACCCAGTACTTC

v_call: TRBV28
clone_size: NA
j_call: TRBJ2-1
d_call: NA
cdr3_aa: CASSPPDRYNEQFF
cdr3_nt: TGTGCCAGCAGCCCACCTGACAGGTACAATGAGCAGTTCTTC

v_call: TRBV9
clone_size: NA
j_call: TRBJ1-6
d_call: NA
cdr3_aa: CASSVGSYNSPLHF
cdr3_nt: TGTGCCAGCAGCGTTGGTTCCTATAATTCACCCCTCCACTTT

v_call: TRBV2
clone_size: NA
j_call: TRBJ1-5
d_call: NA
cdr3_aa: CASSEGRTQPQHF
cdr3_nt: TGTGCCAGCAGTGAAGGTAGGACCCAGCCCCAGCATTTT

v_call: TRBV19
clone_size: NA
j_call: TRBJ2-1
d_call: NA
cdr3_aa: CASGEGSGTYNEQFF
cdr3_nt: TGTGCCAGTGGCGAGGGGTCAGGGACCTACAATGAGCAGTTCTTC

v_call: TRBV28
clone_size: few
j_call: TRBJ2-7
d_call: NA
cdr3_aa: CASSFAGSGSITYEQYF
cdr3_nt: TGTGCCAGCAGTTTCGCTGGGTCGGGATCTATAACCTACGAGCAGTACTTC

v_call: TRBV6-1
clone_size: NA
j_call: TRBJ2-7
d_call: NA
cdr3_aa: CASNMDVTYEQYF
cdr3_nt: TGTGCCAGCAATATGGACGTGACCTACGAGCAGTACTTC

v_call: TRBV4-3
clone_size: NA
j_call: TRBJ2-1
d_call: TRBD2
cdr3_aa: CASSQEVPLAGGPNEQFF
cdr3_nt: TGCGCCAGCAGCCAAGAAGTCCCCCTAGCGGGGGGTCCAAATGAGCAGTTCTTC